What follows is one T cell receptor beta chain and its context. The data stem from a study of shared T cell receptors in the human thymus. CDR1 is LNHDA and CDR2 is SQIVND in the germline V gene (reference sequence). There are 16 residues in the CDR3. V trimming: 0 bases; J trimming: 3 bases; junction bases outside the gene matches: 6. The repertoire was sequenced with immunoSEQ multiplex PCR; TCRdb's copy has only in-frame clones and lacks some. This sample has roughly 560,000 clones; 70% to 80% occur once, and the top ten carry about 0.013%. This sample was also put to use in a study of human thymus T cells. That work adds: Surgeons resected thymus tissue during corrective heart surgery. Related reports documented highly overlapping thymic repertoires among unrelated individuals.

This chain joins TRBV19 and TRBJ2-5, with 8 bases aligning to TRBD2. The sample comprised thymocytes. This TCR derives from a boy in the first two years of life with a congenital heart defect. For the CDR3, the DNA is TGTGCCAGTAGTATAGAACAGACTAGCGCGAAAGAGACCCAGTACTTC. It is translated as CASSIEQTSAKETQYF. Full variable domain (rest looked up from reference TRBV19 and TRBJ2-5): DGGITQSPKYLFRKEGQNVTLSCEQNLNHDAMYWYRQDPGQGLRLIYYSQIVNDFQKGDIAEGYSVSREKKESFPLTVTSAQKNPTAFYLCASSIEQTSAKETQYFGPGTRLLVL.